The 15 T cell receptor beta chains below all came from one sample that was sequenced in a study. A single record per CDR3 protein comes from TCRdb applying MiXCR to the 5' RACE reads. Here the sample spans 35,000 to 45,000 distinct CDR3 sequences, 22% being singletons. Treg sorting used a CD4+CD25+CD127-/low gate. The sample taken for sequencing was Tregs sorted from a lymph node. The receptors derive from a female donor with breast cancer.

CDR3 coding DNA: TGTGCCAGCGGGGATGGGGGCTACGAGCAGTACTTC. This sequence encodes CASGDGGYEQYF. The rearrangement uses TRBV28 and TRBJ2-7; D is possibly TRBD1 or TRBD2 (5 bases each). The CDR3 is 12 amino acids. V was pared by 8 bases and J by 3 bases, with 11 bases between. Germline loops: CDR1 MDHEN, CDR2 SYDVKM.

This clonotype was picked up many times. The rearrangement links TRBV7-9 to TRBJ2-1; no reliable D call. V lost 1 base, J lost 10 bases, and 11 bases lay in between. CDR3 length equals 13 residues. Germline V lookup: CDR1 SEHNR, CDR2 FQNEAQ (reference sequence). In DNA, the CDR3 is TGTGCCAGCAGCTTAGTAAGTGTGGGCGAGCAGTTCTTC. As protein: CASSLVSVGEQFF.

A word on this clonotype: A much larger clone lies one base from this, so it may be a read error. The chain links TRBV28 to TRBJ2-1; D uncertain. This CDR3 contains 11 residues. The germline V gene encodes CDR1 MDHEN and CDR2 SYDVKM. The CDR3 region has the DNA TGTGCCAGCAGTTCCTACCATGAGCAGTTCTTC. Its translation: CASSSYHEQFF.

Many counts were recorded for this clonotype. The chain combines TRBV9 with TRBJ2-5; TRBD2 aligns across 7 bases. The germline V gene has CDR1 SGDLS and CDR2 YYNGEE. Germline trimming cut 4 bases from V and 5 bases from J; bases unmatched to any gene: 11. This CDR3 is 15 amino acids long. CDR3 region: CASSPSAGAVETQYF. In DNA form, the CDR3 reads TGTGCCAGCAGCCCCTCGGCGGGAGCTGTGGAGACCCAGTACTTC.

This clonotype was seen at least ten times. This chain connects TRBV24-1 to TRBJ2-1; 7 bases are shared with TRBD2. V shed 5 bases and J 5 bases; nucleotides not matched to a gene: 8. Germline CDR1 KGHDR, CDR2 SFDVKD. The CDR3 loop spans 15 amino acids. For the CDR3, the DNA is TGTGCCACCAGTGTACCGGGAGGAAGGGACAATGAGCAGTTCTTC. It specifies CATSVPGGRDNEQFF.

The V call is TRBV4-1, the J call TRBJ1-1; D perhaps matches TRBD1 (5 bases). V lost 1 base and J lost 6, with 15 bases in between. There are 15 residues in the CDR3. Germline V gene sequence: CDR1 MGHRA, CDR2 YSYEKL. CDR3 nucleotides: TGCGCCAGCAGCCAAGTTCCGGGTCGGGGCGCTGAAGCTTTCTTT. This sequence encodes CASSQVPGRGAEAFF.

The chain employs TRBV9 and TRBJ2-1; 7 bases are shared with TRBD2. CDR3 length: 16 amino acids. The germline V gene has CDR1 SGDLS and CDR2 YYNGEE. V shed 4 bases, J shed 7 bases, and the junction held 14 bases outside the gene matches. The CDR3 DNA reads as TGTGCCAGCAGCTCAGACCCGGGGGAGGGAAAAAATGAGCAGTTCTTC. This sequence encodes CASSSDPGEGKNEQFF. The whole variable domain, filled in from reference TRBV9 and TRBJ2-1, reads DSGVTQTPKHLITATGQRVTLRCSPRSGDLSVYWYQQSLDQGLQFLIQYYNGEERAKGNILERFSAQQFPDLHSELNLSSLELGDSALYFCASSSDPGEGKNEQFFGPGTRLTVL.

This clonotype occurred once. Without the conserved terminal phenylalanine or tryptophan, this CDR3 likely stems from a read error. This CDR3 reads CASSAHLAGGTYEQYS. As DNA, the CDR3 is TGCGCCAGCAGCGCCCACCTAGCGGGAGGGACCTACGAGCAGTACTCC. The chain combines TRBV4-1 with TRBJ2-7; 12 nucleotides line up with TRBD2. V lost 5 bases, J lost 2 bases, and 7 bases stayed unmatched. There are 16 residues in the CDR3. Germline V gene lookup returns CDR1 MGHRA and CDR2 YSYEKL.

This clonotype appeared a single time. Possible read error: a much larger clone is one base away. The chain couples TRBV12-3 or TRBV12-4 to TRBJ1-5; no clear D gene. This CDR3 comprises 14 residues. Here the CDR3 reads CASSLAMSNQLQHF. The CDR3 coding sequence is TGTGCCAGCAGTTTAGCTATGAGCAATCAGCTCCAGCATTTT.

The rearrangement joins TRBV20-1 to TRBJ2-7, with D possibly being TRBD1 or TRBD2 (5 bases each). Trimming cost V 6 bases and J 7 bases, with 16 bases left between them. The CDR3 extends over 12 amino acids. Germline assignment: CDR1 DFQATT and CDR2 SNEGSKA (reference sequence). The CDR3 here is CSAPGSGREQYF. CDR3 DNA sequence: TGCAGTGCCCCCGGCTCAGGGAGAGAGCAGTACTTC.

This clonotype was seen a few times. J is TRBJ1-2 and V is TRBV20-1; the match to TRBD1 covers 8 bases. Germline trimming cut 6 bases from V and 3 bases from J; bases unmatched to any gene: 6. Per germline, CDR1 DFQATT and CDR2 SNEGSKA (reference sequence). The CDR3 loop spans 13 amino acids. The CDR3 DNA follows: TGCAGTGCCCCAGGGGGCGCCTACTATGGCTACACCTTC. Protein: CSAPGGAYYGYTF.

The chain is built from TRBV5-1 and TRBJ2-1; TRBD1 might be the D (6 bases). CDR1 is SGHRS, CDR2 YFSETQ, per germline. V gave up 4 bases and J gave up 3 bases, with 14 bases separating them. The CDR3 sequence is 15 residues long. In DNA, the CDR3 is TGCGCCAGCAGCCCAGACAGGCCAATCTACAATGAGCAGTTCTTC. The encoded protein is CASSPDRPIYNEQFF.

The V call is TRBV15, the J call TRBJ1-1; D might be TRBD1 (6 bases). Germline V gene data show CDR1 as LNHNV and CDR2 as YYDKDF (reference sequence). V lost 5 bases, J lost 1 base, and 8 bases lay in between. The CDR3 covers 13 residues. CDR3 bases: TGTGCCACCAGCGCACAGGGGAACACTGAAGCTTTCTTT. Its protein is CATSAQGNTEAFF.

This clonotype was seen a handful of times. V usage is TRBV12-3 or TRBV12-4 and J usage is TRBJ2-3, with D possibly matching TRBD2 (6 bases). The length of the CDR3 is 13 residues. V was shortened by 8 bases and J by 6 bases, with 15 bases between the two germline ends. Here the CDR3 DNA reads TGTGCCAGCGGGACTTCAGGACCGGATACGCAGTATTTT. Amino acids: CASGTSGPDTQYF.

This clonotype was found many times. DNA for the CDR3: TGTGCCAGCACTTCTCCCACTAGCGGGACCTCCTACGAGCAGTACTTC. This codes for CASTSPTSGTSYEQYF. The rearrangement uses TRBV6-6 and TRBJ2-7; 10 bases fit TRBD2. The CDR3 length is 16 residues. In germline, CDR1 is MNHNY, CDR2 SVGAGI (reference sequence). With V trimmed by 7 bases and J by 0 bases, 9 bases remained unmatched.